A selection of T cell receptor beta chains follows, all from one sample in a study of shared clonotypes between healthy human individuals. Profiling relied on immunoSEQ multiplex PCR, and the TCRdb table lists in-frame clones only, not all of them. The sample contains about 1.5 million clones, around 98% of which appear only once. The sequenced sample was naive CD4+ T cells sorted from blood. The receptors derive from a man aged 25-45 years in good health. CDR3s include the opening cysteine and the closing phenylalanine or tryptophan. D genes are given only for firm matches. Expanded clones get a size class; other rows say once, few or many, or leave the size out.

>TRBJ2-1|-|TRBV5-6|-
CASSLVFDYNEQFF
TGTGCCAGCAGCTTGGTTTTTGACTACAATGAGCAGTTCTTC
>TRBJ2-7|-|TRBV6-1|-
CASMRYGSNYEQYF
TGTGCCAGCATGAGGTACGGCAGTAACTACGAGCAGTACTTC
>TRBJ2-3|TRBD2|TRBV6-1|-
CASTRASGGTDTQYF
TGTGCCAGCACCCGAGCTAGCGGGGGCACAGATACGCAGTATTTT
>TRBJ1-1|-|TRBV5-1|-
CASSLAGANTEAFF
TGCGCCAGCAGCTTGGCTGGTGCGAACACTGAAGCTTTCTTT
>TRBJ1-1|TRBD1|TRBV30|once
CAWSADRAGVEAFF
TGTGCCTGGAGTGCCGACAGGGCTGGAGTTGAAGCTTTCTTT
>TRBJ2-1|-|TRBV11-2|-
CASSSPGQPPYNEQFF
TGTGCCAGCAGCTCCCCGGGCCAGCCCCCCTACAATGAGCAGTTCTTC
>TRBJ1-4|-|TRBV23-1|-
CASTPNRILRPQNEKLFF
TGCGCCAGCACCCCAAACAGGATATTACGCCCCCAGAATGAAAAACTGTTTTTT
>TRBJ1-1|-|TRBV14|-
CASSGGWRADTEAFF
TGTGCCAGCAGCGGGGGATGGCGGGCGGACACTGAAGCTTTCTTT
>TRBJ2-1|-|TRBV29-1|-
CSDPTDSQRYNEQFF
TGCAGCGACCCGACTGACAGCCAGCGATACAATGAGCAGTTCTTC
>TRBJ2-1|-|TRBV6-4|-
CASSDSRLFAVPYNEQFF
TGTGCCAGCAGTGACTCGAGGTTGTTTGCGGTACCCTACAATGAGCAGTTCTTC
>TRBJ2-2|-|TRBV11-3|-
CASSTRGRQANGELFF
TGTGCCAGCAGCACCAGAGGACGACAGGCTAACGGGGAGCTGTTTTTT
>TRBJ2-7|-|TRBV27|-
CASSSDGVLREQYF
TGTGCCAGCAGTTCCGACGGCGTACTCCGCGAGCAGTACTTC
>TRBJ2-1|TRBD2|TRBV19|-
CASSIRGGLEGYNEQFF
TGTGCCAGTAGTATAAGGGGGGGACTAGAAGGCTACAATGAGCAGTTCTTC
>TRBJ2-1|TRBD2|TRBV29-1|-
CSVDSGLAGLSYNEQFF
TGCAGCGTTGATTCGGGACTAGCGGGACTGTCGTACAATGAGCAGTTCTTC
>TRBJ2-1|-|TRBV9|-
CASSVLSNEQFF
TGTGCCAGCAGCGTCTTGAGCAATGAGCAGTTCTTC
>TRBJ1-4|-|TRBV9|-
CASSVVTGPNEKLFF
TGTGCCAGCAGCGTAGTAACAGGTCCTAATGAAAAACTGTTTTTT
>TRBJ2-5|TRBD1|TRBV10-1|-
CASSESGQGLETQYF
TGCGCCAGCAGTGAGTCCGGACAGGGGTTGGAGACCCAGTACTTC
>TRBJ2-1|TRBD2|TRBV19|-
CASRTSGPREQFF
TGTGCCAGTAGAACTAGCGGGCCTAGGGAGCAGTTCTTC
>TRBJ1-5|TRBD1|TRBV29-1|-
CSVEDWDSLTNQPQHF
TGCAGCGTTGAAGATTGGGACAGCCTTACCAATCAGCCCCAGCATTTT
>TRBJ2-5|-|TRBV2|-
CASMSAGQETQYF
TGTGCCAGCATGAGCGCCGGGCAAGAGACCCAGTACTTC
>TRBJ1-1|-|TRBV7-8|once
CASSLTLRGVTEAFF
TGTGCCAGCAGCTTAACCCTTAGGGGGGTCACTGAAGCTTTCTTT
>TRBJ2-3|TRBD1|TRBV28|-
CASSPLPGGTDTQYF
TGTGCCAGCAGTCCACTGCCAGGGGGAACAGATACGCAGTATTTT
>TRBJ2-2|-|TRBV7-9|-
CASSETSAGELFF
TGTGCCAGCAGCGAAACCTCGGCCGGGGAGCTGTTTTTT
>TRBJ2-7|TRBD1|TRBV2|-
CASSVDRADYEQYF
TGTGCCAGCAGTGTCGACAGGGCAGACTACGAGCAGTACTTC
>TRBJ2-2|-|TRBV2|-
CASSSLGPRKGGTGELFF
TGTGCCAGCAGTTCTTTGGGGCCCCGAAAAGGAGGAACCGGGGAGCTGTTTTTT